This TCR beta chain was recorded in a study of T cells after yellow fever vaccination. Findings of the study overall: Reappearance after the booster was seen for most primary-vaccination clones, at 95% to 96% CD4 and around 90% CD8. Just a small share of clonotypes turned up in the CD4 compartment as well as the CD8 compartment.

This CDR3 comprises 15 residues. V lost 0 bases and J 0 bases, leaving 12 bases between the germline ends. CDR1 and CDR2 from the germline V gene are DFQATT and SNEGSKA (reference sequence). Comments on this clonotype: Its specificity is unknown.

Template-switching 5'RACE yielded the TCR cDNA; a universal primer site and UMIs were added in the process. TCRdb independently ran MiXCR on the 5' RACE reads; one entry per CDR3 protein. The sample contains about 340,000 distinct CDR3 sequences, around 12% of which appear only once. The sequence was obtained from a man aged 18 to 30 who received the YFV17D yellow fever vaccine. The gene calls are TRBV20-1 and TRBJ2-7; D is uncertain. The sequenced sample was CD4+ T cells sorted from PBMCs, obtained 15 days after the yellow fever booster vaccination. The CDR3 DNA reads TGCAGTGCTAGAGATCGGCGCAGGAGCTCCTACGAGCAGTACTTC. Protein product: CSARDRRRSSYEQYF.